Below are 17 T cell receptor beta chains sequenced from a single sample in a study of OX40 agonist ivuxolimab in advanced cancers. Clones were sequenced by immunoSEQ multiplex PCR, and TCRdb holds only the in-frame ones, with some missing. This sample yields roughly 130,000 clones, of which just over 90% are seen a single time; approximately 0.15% belongs to the top ten. This specimen was CD4+ or CD8+ T cells sorted from blood, taken in a trial of the OX40 agonist ivuxolimab. All receptors come from an adult with an advanced solid tumor such as melanoma, head and neck, liver or kidney cancer.

V gene TRBV19 combines with J gene TRBJ1-1; tentatively, D is TRBD1 (6 bases). With 7 bases removed from V and 0 bases from J, the gap between germline ends came to 15 bases. Looked up from germline, CDR1 is LNHDA and CDR2 is SQIVND (reference sequence). CDR3 length: 15 amino acids. The CDR3 region has the DNA TGTGCCAGTAAGGCGCGGGGGCGGATGAACACTGAAGCTTTCTTT. The encoded protein is CASKARGRMNTEAFF.

In its sample, this clone was seen once. The genes are TRBV4-2 and TRBJ2-3, with TRBD2 matching 9 bases. The CDR3 is 16 amino acids. Germline V CDR1 and CDR2: LGHNA, YNFKEQ. Trimming at V came to 1 base and at J to 5 bases, leaving 7 bases not matched to a gene. CDR3 protein: CASSQVGGGAGDTQYF. CDR3 DNA: TGTGCCAGCAGCCAAGTGGGCGGGGGGGCCGGAGATACGCAGTATTTT.

V usage is TRBV7-2 and J usage is TRBJ2-5; possibly TRBD2 for D (6 bases). V was cut by 4 bases and J by 3 bases, with 15 bases left in between. The CDR3 spans 15 residues. Germline assignment: CDR1 SGHTA and CDR2 FQGNSA. In DNA, the CDR3 is TGTGCCAGCAGCTCGGTTGATGGGGGGAAAGAGACCCAGTACTTC. It codes for CASSSVDGGKETQYF.

This chain uses TRBV11-2 with TRBJ2-3; 8 bases are a match to TRBD2. This CDR3 contains 16 residues. CDR1 and CDR2 from the germline V gene are SGHAT and FQNNGV. The junction had 7 bases not matched to a gene; V was cut back by 3 bases and J by 2 bases. The CDR3 DNA is TGTGCCAGCAGCTTGAGCGGGGGCGCTTACACAGATACGCAGTATTTT. Translated: CASSLSGGAYTDTQYF.

V and J are TRBV30 and TRBJ1-6, with D maybe TRBD1 (5 bases). This CDR3 region has 15 residues. The germline V and J ends were trimmed by 5 bases and 7 bases, with 18 bases remaining between them. Germline loops: CDR1 GTSNPN, CDR2 SVGIG (reference sequence). DNA of the CDR3: TGTGCCTGGTCTACTAGCTGGCAGGGAAATTCACCCCTCCACTTT. Translating it yields CAWSTSWQGNSPLHF.

This clone was observed a single time. The chain links TRBV14 to TRBJ1-5; 7 bases are a match to TRBD1. CDR1 is SGHDN, CDR2 FVKESK, per germline. V trimming: 5 bases; J trimming: 2 bases; junction bases outside the gene matches: 3. The CDR3 is 14 residues long. The CDR3 nucleotides are TGTGCCAGCAGCTCCACAGGGGGCAATCAGCCCCAGCATTTT. Translating it yields CASSSTGGNQPQHF.

The J gene is TRBJ2-7, the V gene TRBV5-1; TRBD1 matches at 8 bases. From germline, CDR1 is SGHRS and CDR2 YFSETQ. The V gene end was trimmed by 3 bases and the J gene end by 3 bases; junction bases not matched to a gene: 5. The CDR3 runs to 14 residues. CDR3 amino acids: CASSSPGQDYEQYF. The DNA for the CDR3 is TGCGCCAGCAGCTCCCCGGGACAGGACTACGAGCAGTACTTC. The full variable domain, rest sourced from reference TRBV5-1 and TRBJ2-7, is KAGVTQTPRYLIKTRGQQVTLSCSPISGHRSVSWYQQTPGQGLQFLFEYFSETQRNKGNFPGRFSGRQFSNSRSEMNVSTLELGDSALYLCASSSPGQDYEQYFGPGTRLTVT.

The chain has TRBV18 and TRBJ1-2; a weak D match, TRBD1 (5 bases). Germline V gives CDR1 KGHSH, CDR2 LQKENI. This CDR3 has 15 amino acids. V was clipped by 2 bases and J by 2 bases, with 12 bases between them. CDR3 bases: TGTGCCAGCTCACCAACCGGACAACTCAACTATGGCTACACCTTC. It specifies CASSPTGQLNYGYTF.

The rearrangement links TRBV7-9 to TRBJ2-1, with 13 nucleotides matching TRBD2. V gave up 4 bases and J gave up 8 bases; unmatched junction bases: 11. Per germline, CDR1 SEHNR and CDR2 FQNEAQ (reference sequence). CDR3 length: 17 amino acids. The CDR3 is CASSSGLAGILWDEQFF. The CDR3 coding sequence is TGTGCCAGCAGCTCGGGACTAGCGGGGATACTTTGGGATGAGCAGTTCTTC.

V gene TRBV28 combines with J gene TRBJ2-7; 8 nucleotides align to TRBD1. Germline V gene data show CDR1 as MDHEN and CDR2 as SYDVKM. The CDR3 contains 16 residues. Trimming cost V 6 bases and J 2 bases; bases outside gene matches: 12. Here the CDR3 reads CASRPTGTGRPYEQYF. The CDR3 region has the DNA TGTGCCAGCAGGCCGACCGGGACAGGTAGACCCTACGAGCAGTACTTC.

The rearrangement uses TRBV4-3 and TRBJ1-2; tentatively, D is TRBD1 (6 bases). V was clipped by 0 bases and J by 7 bases, with 15 bases between them. Per the germline V gene, CDR1 is LGHNA and CDR2 is YSLEER. The CDR3 is made up of 15 amino acids. CDR3 region: CASSQEGIYRAGYTF. The DNA of the CDR3 is TGCGCCAGCAGCCAAGAGGGGATCTACAGGGCTGGCTACACCTTC.

This clone was picked up one time. The chain has TRBV27 and TRBJ2-2, with TRBD1 identical over 9 bases. The CDR3 covers 16 residues. CDR1 is MNHEY, CDR2 SMNVEV, per germline (reference sequence). After removal of 5 bases from V and 2 bases from J, the junction contained 6 bases not matched to a gene. CDR3 DNA: TGTGCCAGCAGTCCTGGGACAGGGATCAACACCGGGGAGCTGTTTTTT. Translated: CASSPGTGINTGELFF.

The V gene is TRBV11-2, the J gene TRBJ1-5; D gene uncertain. The CDR3 length is 17 residues. Per the germline V gene, CDR1 is SGHAT and CDR2 is FQNNGV. V lost 5 bases and J 1 base, leaving 18 bases between the germline ends. The CDR3 DNA follows: TGTGCCAGCAGCAACGTACTGTCTCCGGGAAGCAATCAGCCCCAGCATTTT. Amino acids: CASSNVLSPGSNQPQHF.

The rearrangement links TRBV27 to TRBJ2-2; tentative D call: TRBD2 (6 bases). From germline, CDR1 is MNHEY and CDR2 SMNVEV (reference sequence). The CDR3 length is 14 residues. The germline V and J ends were trimmed by 5 bases and 7 bases, with 14 bases remaining between them. CDR3 loop: CASSPLLAGGELFF. In DNA, the CDR3 is TGTGCCAGCAGTCCACTACTAGCTGGCGGGGAGCTGTTTTTT.

V and J are TRBV6-5 and TRBJ2-1; D may be TRBD2 (6 bases). The germline V gene has CDR1 MNHEY and CDR2 SVGAGI. The CDR3 loop spans 14 amino acids. Deletions cut 5 bases from V and 5 bases from J, with 13 bases between. The CDR3 reads CASSAPGLHNEQFF. The CDR3 bases are TGTGCCAGCAGTGCCCCCGGACTACACAATGAGCAGTTCTTC.

The J gene is TRBJ2-5, the V gene TRBV4-1; 9 positions agree with TRBD2. Germline V gene data show CDR1 as MGHRA and CDR2 as YSYEKL. The CDR3 has 16 amino acids. V lost 8 bases and J lost 7; bases outside the gene matches: 17. CDR3 sequence (DNA): TGCGCCAGCCGGAAGGCGGCTGGTAGCGGGGGAGGGACCCAGTACTTC. This gives the protein CASRKAAGSGGGTQYF.

V usage is TRBV15 and J usage is TRBJ2-7; 7 nucleotides align to TRBD1. There are 14 residues in the CDR3. Germline V gene data show CDR1 as LNHNV and CDR2 as YYDKDF (reference sequence). V was clipped by 2 bases and J by 6 bases; unmatched bases: 7. The CDR3 protein is CATSRRQGSREQYF. Written as DNA, the CDR3 is TGTGCCACCAGCAGAAGACAGGGATCGCGCGAGCAGTACTTC.